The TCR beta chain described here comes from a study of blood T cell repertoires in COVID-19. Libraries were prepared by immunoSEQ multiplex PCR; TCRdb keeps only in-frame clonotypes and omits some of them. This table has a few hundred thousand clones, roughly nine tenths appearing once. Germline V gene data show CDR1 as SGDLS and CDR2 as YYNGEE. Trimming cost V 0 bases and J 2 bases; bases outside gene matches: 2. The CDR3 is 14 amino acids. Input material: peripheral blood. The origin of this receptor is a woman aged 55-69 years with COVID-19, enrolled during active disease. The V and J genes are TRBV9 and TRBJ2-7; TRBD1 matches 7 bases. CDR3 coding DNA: TGTGCCAGCAGCGTAGAGGGGGCCACCTACGAGCAGTACTTC. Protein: CASSVEGATYEQYF.